This T cell receptor beta chain was obtained from a study of monozygotic twins with inflammatory bowel disease. From around 3.5 ug of total RNA, each TCR library was prepared. Both the TCRalpha cDNA and the TCRbeta cDNA were taken through two nested PCRs, lasting about 15 and 9 cycles. Reprocessing the 5' RACE reads, TCRdb reports a single entry for every CDR3 protein and omits DNA. This sample's clone table lists approximately 420,000 distinct CDR3 sequences. Study outcomes and limitations: Twin concordance left repertoire similarity unchanged, with limited power a possible explanation for this lack of difference.

Looked up from germline, CDR1 is MNHEY and CDR2 is SVGAGI. This CDR3 spans 15 amino acids. On this clonotype: Its specificity is not known.

This chain links TRBV6-5 with TRBJ2-1. The sequenced sample was blood. The sequence derives from a human donor with ulcerative colitis or Crohn's disease, or a healthy co-twin of an affected twin (not recorded which). CDR3 sequence reads: CASSLSQAGHNEQFF.